This TCR beta chain stems from a study of CD8 T cells in Susac syndrome. The control group consisted of healthy donors matched for age and sex. The RNA, about 0.45 to 1 ug, was put through reverse transcription using random hexamers. An immunoSEQ multiplex PCR generated amplified TCR beta CDR3 products spanning 54 Vbeta and 13 Jbeta. TCRdb reprocessed the immunoSEQ multiplex PCR reads with MiXCR, giving one entry per CDR3 protein. Of over 100,000 distinct CDR3 sequences in the sample, approximately 96% were seen once. With 3 bases removed from V and 0 bases from J, the gap between germline ends came to 12 bases. The CDR3 runs to 16 residues.

The chain has TRBV12-3 or TRBV12-4 and TRBJ2-4, with D perhaps matching TRBD1 (5 bases). Source material: CD4+ T cells from PBMCs. This clonotype was sampled from a human donor in good health. CDR3: CASSFQAGLAKNIQYF. CDR3 nucleotide sequence: TGTGCCAGCAGTTTTCAGGCAGGGCTAGCCAAAAACATTCAGTACTTC.